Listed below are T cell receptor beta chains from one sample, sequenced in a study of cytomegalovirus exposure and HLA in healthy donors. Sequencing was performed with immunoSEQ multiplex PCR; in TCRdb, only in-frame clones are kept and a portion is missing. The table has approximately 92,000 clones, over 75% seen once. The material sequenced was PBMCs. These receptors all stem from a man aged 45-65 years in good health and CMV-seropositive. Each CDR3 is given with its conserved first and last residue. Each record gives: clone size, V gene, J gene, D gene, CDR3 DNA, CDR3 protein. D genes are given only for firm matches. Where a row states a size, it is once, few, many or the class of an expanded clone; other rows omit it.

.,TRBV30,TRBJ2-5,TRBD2,TGTGCCTTGAGTTCCGGTGGGGGGGGGAGGGAGACCCAGTACTTC,CALSSGGGGRETQYF
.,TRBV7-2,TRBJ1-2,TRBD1,TGTGCCAGCAGCCAGGACAGGGCCTCTGGTTATGGCTACACCTTC,CASSQDRASGYGYTF
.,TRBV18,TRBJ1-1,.,TGTGCCAGCTCACTACAACAGGGCGGGGGCGCGGGCACTGAAGCTTTCTTT,CASSLQQGGGAGTEAFF
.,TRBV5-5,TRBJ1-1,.,TGTGCCAGCAGCGAACGACAGGCGATGAACACTGAAGCTTTCTTT,CASSERQAMNTEAFF
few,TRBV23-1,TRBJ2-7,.,TGCGCCAGCAGTCAATCGGGAGGAGCCTCAGGAAACGAGCAGTACTTC,CASSQSGGASGNEQYF
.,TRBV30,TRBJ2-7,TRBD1,TGTGCCTGGAGAAGGGGGACAGGGCCCTCCTACGAGCAGTACTTC,CAWRRGTGPSYEQYF
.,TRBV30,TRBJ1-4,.,TGTGCCTGGAGTGGGACAGTCGCTAATGAAAAACTGTTTTTT,CAWSGTVANEKLFF
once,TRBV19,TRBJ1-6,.,TGTGCCAGTAGTGCCGGGCATACAGGGTTCAATTCACCCCTCCACTTT,CASSAGHTGFNSPLHF
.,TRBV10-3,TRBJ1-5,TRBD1,TGTGCCATCAGTGAAGGCAGGGGGTTTCAGCCCCAGCATTTT,CAISEGRGFQPQHF
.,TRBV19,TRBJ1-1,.,TGTGCCAGTAGTATAGTGGGGGGGCCCACTGAAGCTTTCTTT,CASSIVGGPTEAFF
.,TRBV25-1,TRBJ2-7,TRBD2,TGTGCCAGCAGGGCCGAGAGGACTAGCGGGGGGGCCCCCTACGAGCAGTACTTC,CASRAERTSGGAPYEQYF